This T cell receptor (beta chain) appears in the sequencing data of a study of regulatory T cells in long-lasting Graves disease. Whole-study findings and limits: Small sample size may have lowered accuracy. Researchers examined only peripheral blood and not thyroid tissue. Compared with new cases, persistent Graves' patients showed reduced TCR diversity.

This clonotype was detected many times. Antigen: not known. Between the trimmed V and J ends, which lost 5 bases and 7 bases, there was a span of 12 bases. Looked up from germline, CDR1 is LNHNV and CDR2 is YYDKDF (reference sequence). There are 13 residues in the CDR3. Combining iRepertoire HTBI primers with Arm-PCR of CDR3 regions, the authors built TCR beta libraries. TCRdb re-called the multiplex PCR reads with MiXCR, one entry per CDR3 protein. Found here are around 400,000 distinct CDR3 sequences, less than 20% of them singletons; the top ten hold 20% to 25%. Documented time point: newly diagnosed GD, antithyroid drugs for less than 3 months. Scientists built the TCR library using RNA that was extracted from PBMCs. It was by American Thyroid Association guidelines that Graves' disease was diagnosed.

The sequencing here drew on peripheral blood mononuclear cells (PBMCs), taken at new diagnosis, from a patient treated with antithyroid drugs. The genes are TRBV15 and TRBJ1-5; D uncertain. The receptor's source is a female donor with Graves disease. CDR3 nucleotides: TGTGCCACCAGCGCAATTACTGGGCAGCCCCAGCATTTT. Its protein product is CATSAITGQPQHF.